Described below is a single T cell receptor beta chain sequence and its context. This entry is derived from a study of CD8 T cells in Susac syndrome. Germline V CDR1 and CDR2: ENHRY, SYGVKD. Deletions cut 11 bases from V and 5 bases from J, with 12 bases between. The CDR3 has 11 residues. Healthy donors were controls matched for age and sex. An input of roughly 0.45 to 1 ug of RNA was subjected to reverse transcription using random hexamers. With immunoSEQ multiplex PCR, TCR beta CDR3 was amplified across 54 Vbeta and 13 Jbeta. TCRdb redid the calling of the immunoSEQ multiplex PCR reads with MiXCR, one entry per CDR3 protein. The table has about 200,000 distinct CDR3 sequences, 95% seen once; the top ten hold less than 0.11%.

The clonotype comes from a human donor in good health. V gene TRBV10-3 combines with J gene TRBJ2-5; tentative D call: TRBD2 (5 bases). The sample was CD4+ T cells from PBMCs. Written as DNA, the CDR3 is TGTGCCGCCGGGGAGAAGGAGACCCAGTACTTC. Protein sequence: CAAGEKETQYF.